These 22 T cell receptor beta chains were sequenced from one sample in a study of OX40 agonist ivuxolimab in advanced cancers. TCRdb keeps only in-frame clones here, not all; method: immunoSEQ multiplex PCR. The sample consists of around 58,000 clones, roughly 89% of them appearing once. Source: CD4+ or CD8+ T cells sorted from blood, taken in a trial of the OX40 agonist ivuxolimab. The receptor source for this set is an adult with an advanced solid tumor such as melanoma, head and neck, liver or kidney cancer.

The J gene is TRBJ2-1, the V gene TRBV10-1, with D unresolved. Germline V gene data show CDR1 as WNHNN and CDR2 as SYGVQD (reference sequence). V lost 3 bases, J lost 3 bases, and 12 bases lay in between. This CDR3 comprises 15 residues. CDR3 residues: CASSESASGYNEQFF. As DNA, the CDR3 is TGCGCCAGCAGTGAATCCGCGTCCGGCTACAATGAGCAGTTCTTC.

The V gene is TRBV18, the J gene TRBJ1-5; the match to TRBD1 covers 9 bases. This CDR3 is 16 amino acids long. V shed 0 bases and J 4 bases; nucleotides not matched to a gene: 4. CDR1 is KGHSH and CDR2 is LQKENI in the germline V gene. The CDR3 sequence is CASSPPRGQGNQPQHF. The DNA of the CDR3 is TGTGCCAGCTCACCACCAAGGGGACAGGGTAATCAGCCCCAGCATTTT. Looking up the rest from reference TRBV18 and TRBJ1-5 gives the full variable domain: NAGVMQNPRHLVRRRGQEARLRCSPMKGHSHVYWYRQLPEEGLKFMVYLQKENIIDESGMPKERFSAEFPKEGPSILRIQQVVRGDSAAYFCASSPPRGQGNQPQHFGDGTRLSIL.

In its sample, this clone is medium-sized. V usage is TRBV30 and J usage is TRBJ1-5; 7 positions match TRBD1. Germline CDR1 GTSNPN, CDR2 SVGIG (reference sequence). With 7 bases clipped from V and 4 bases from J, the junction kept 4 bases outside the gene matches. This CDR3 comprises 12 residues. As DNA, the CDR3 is TGTGCCTACGGGACAGAAAATCAGCCCCAGCATTTT. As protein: CAYGTENQPQHF.

The CDR3 DNA reads as TGTGCCAGCCACCGAAGGCGGAACACTGAAGCTTTCTTT. Its protein is CASHRRRNTEAFF. The genes are TRBV19 and TRBJ1-1; D ambiguous. Trimming cost V 9 bases and J 1 base, with 12 bases left between them. The CDR3 consists of 13 residues. Germline-derived CDR1 and CDR2 are LNHDA and SQIVND (reference sequence).

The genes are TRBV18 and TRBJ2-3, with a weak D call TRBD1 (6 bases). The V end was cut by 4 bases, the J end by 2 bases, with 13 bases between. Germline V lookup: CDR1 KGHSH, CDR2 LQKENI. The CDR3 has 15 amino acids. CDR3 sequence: CASSLQGPYTDTQYF. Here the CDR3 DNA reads TGTGCCAGCTCACTGCAGGGGCCATACACAGATACGCAGTATTTT.

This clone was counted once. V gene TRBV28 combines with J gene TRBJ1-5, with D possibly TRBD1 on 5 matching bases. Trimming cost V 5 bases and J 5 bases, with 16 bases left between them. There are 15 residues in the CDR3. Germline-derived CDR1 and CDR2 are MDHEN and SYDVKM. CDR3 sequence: CASSTLRGGYQPQHF. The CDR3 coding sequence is TGTGCCAGCAGTACCCTCCGCGGGGGTTATCAGCCCCAGCATTTT.

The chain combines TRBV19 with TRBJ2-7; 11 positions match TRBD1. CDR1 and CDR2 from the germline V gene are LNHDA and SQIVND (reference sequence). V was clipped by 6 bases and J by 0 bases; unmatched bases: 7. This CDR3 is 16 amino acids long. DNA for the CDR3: TGTGCCAGTAGAATGGCCGGGACAGGGGGCTCCTACGAGCAGTACTTC. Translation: CASRMAGTGGSYEQYF. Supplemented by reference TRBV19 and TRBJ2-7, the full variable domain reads DGGITQSPKYLFRKEGQNVTLSCEQNLNHDAMYWYRQDPGQGLRLIYYSQIVNDFQKGDIAEGYSVSREKKESFPLTVTSAQKNPTAFYLCASRMAGTGGSYEQYFGPGTRLTVT.

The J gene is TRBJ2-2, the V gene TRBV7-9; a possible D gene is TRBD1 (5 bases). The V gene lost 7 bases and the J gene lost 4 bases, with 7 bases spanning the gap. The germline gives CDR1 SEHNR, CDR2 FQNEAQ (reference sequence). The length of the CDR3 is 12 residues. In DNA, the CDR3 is TGTGCCAGCACCAGGGTCACCGGGGAGCTGTTTTTT. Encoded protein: CASTRVTGELFF.

CDR3 coding DNA: TGTGCCAGTAGTCAGGGGGCAAGGGGCTACACCTTC. Its translation is CASSQGARGYTF. V gene TRBV19 combines with J gene TRBJ1-2; 8 nucleotides align to TRBD1. Germline V gene lookup returns CDR1 LNHDA and CDR2 SQIVND (reference sequence). The CDR3 consists of 12 residues. After removal of 5 bases from V and 8 bases from J, the junction contained 4 bases not matched to a gene. Full variable domain (remainder filled in from reference TRBV19 and TRBJ1-2): DGGITQSPKYLFRKEGQNVTLSCEQNLNHDAMYWYRQDPGQGLRLIYYSQIVNDFQKGDIAEGYSVSREKKESFPLTVTSAQKNPTAFYLCASSQGARGYTFGSGTRLTVV.

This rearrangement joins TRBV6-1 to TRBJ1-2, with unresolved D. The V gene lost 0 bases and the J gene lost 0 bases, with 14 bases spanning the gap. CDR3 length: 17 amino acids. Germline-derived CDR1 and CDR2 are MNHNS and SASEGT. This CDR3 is CASSEALASLANYGYTF. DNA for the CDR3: TGTGCCAGCAGTGAAGCATTAGCCAGCTTAGCTAACTATGGCTACACCTTC.

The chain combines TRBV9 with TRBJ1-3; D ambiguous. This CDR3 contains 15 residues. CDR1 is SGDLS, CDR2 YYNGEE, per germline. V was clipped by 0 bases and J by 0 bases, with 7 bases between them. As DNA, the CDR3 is TGTGCCAGCAGCGTAGCTGTAGGCTCTGGAAACACCATATATTTT. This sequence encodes CASSVAVGSGNTIYF.

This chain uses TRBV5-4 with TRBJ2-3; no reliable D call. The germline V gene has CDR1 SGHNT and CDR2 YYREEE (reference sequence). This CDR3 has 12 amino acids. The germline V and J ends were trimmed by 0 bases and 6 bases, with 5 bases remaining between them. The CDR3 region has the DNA TGTGCCAGCAGCTTGGGTTTGGATACGCAGTATTTT. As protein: CASSLGLDTQYF.

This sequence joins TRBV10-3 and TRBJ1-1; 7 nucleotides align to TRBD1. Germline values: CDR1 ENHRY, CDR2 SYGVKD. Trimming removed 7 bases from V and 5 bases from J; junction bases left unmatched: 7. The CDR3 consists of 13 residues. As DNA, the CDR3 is TGTGCCATCACAGGCAGGGGGGGAACTGAAGCTTTCTTT. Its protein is CAITGRGGTEAFF.

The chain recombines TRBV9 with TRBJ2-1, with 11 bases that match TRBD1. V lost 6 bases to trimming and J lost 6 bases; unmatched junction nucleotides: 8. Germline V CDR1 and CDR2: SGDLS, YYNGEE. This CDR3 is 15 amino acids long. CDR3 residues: CASKTGQGAANEQFF. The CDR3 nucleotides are TGTGCCAGCAAGACTGGACAGGGGGCTGCCAATGAGCAGTTCTTC.

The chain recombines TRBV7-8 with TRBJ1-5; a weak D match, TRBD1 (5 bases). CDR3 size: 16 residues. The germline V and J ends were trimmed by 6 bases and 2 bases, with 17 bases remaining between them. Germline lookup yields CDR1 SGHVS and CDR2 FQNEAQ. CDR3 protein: CASRPSGETGNQPQHF. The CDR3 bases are TGTGCCAGCAGACCCTCGGGGGAGACGGGCAATCAGCCCCAGCATTTT.

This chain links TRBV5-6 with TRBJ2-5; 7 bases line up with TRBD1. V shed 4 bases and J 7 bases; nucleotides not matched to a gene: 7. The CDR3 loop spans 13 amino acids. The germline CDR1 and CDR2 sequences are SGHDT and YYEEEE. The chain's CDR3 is CASSPGQLWTQYF. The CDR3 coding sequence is TGTGCCAGCAGCCCGGGACAGCTTTGGACCCAGTACTTC. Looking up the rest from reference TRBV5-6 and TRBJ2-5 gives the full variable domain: DAGVTQSPTHLIKTRGQQVTLRCSPKSGHDTVSWYQQALGQGPQFIFQYYEEEERQRGNFPDRFSGHQFPNYSSELNVNALLLGDSALYLCASSPGQLWTQYFGPGTRLLVL.

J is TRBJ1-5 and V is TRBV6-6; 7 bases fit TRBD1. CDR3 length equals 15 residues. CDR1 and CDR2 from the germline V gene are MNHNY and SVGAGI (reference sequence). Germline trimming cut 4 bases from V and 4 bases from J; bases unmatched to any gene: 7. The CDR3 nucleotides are TGTGCCAGCAGTTCGGAGGGGGCCGGAAATCAGCCCCAGCATTTT. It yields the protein CASSSEGAGNQPQHF.

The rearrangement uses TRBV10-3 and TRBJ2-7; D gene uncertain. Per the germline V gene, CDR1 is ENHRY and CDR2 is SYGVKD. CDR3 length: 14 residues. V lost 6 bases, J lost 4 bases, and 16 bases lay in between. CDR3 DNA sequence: TGTGCCATCAGAAACTCGACCCGAACGTACGAGCAGTACTTC. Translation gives CAIRNSTRTYEQYF.

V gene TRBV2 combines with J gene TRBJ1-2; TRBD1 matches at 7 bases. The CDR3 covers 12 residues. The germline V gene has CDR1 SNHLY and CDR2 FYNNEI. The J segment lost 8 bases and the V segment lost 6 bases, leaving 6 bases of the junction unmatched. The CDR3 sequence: CASRTGAGGYTF. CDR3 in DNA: TGTGCCAGCAGAACAGGGGCCGGGGGCTACACCTTC.

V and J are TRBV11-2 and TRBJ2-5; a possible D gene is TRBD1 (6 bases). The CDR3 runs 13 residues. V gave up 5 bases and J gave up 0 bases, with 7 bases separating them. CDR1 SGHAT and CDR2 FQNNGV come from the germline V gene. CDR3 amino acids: CASSQGNQETQYF. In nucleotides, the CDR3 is TGTGCCAGCAGCCAGGGGAACCAAGAGACCCAGTACTTC.

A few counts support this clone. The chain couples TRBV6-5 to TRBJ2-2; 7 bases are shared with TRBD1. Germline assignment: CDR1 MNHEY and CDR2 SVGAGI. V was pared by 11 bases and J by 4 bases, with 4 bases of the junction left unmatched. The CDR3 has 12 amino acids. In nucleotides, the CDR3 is TGTGCCGTTCACAGGGGCACCGGGGAGCTGTTTTTT. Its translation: CAVHRGTGELFF.

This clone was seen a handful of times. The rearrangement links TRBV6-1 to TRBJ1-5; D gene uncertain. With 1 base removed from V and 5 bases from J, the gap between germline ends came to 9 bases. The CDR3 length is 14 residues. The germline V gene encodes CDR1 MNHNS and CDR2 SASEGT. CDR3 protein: CASSEGGSYQPQHF. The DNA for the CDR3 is TGTGCCAGCAGTGAAGGAGGGTCCTATCAGCCCCAGCATTTT.